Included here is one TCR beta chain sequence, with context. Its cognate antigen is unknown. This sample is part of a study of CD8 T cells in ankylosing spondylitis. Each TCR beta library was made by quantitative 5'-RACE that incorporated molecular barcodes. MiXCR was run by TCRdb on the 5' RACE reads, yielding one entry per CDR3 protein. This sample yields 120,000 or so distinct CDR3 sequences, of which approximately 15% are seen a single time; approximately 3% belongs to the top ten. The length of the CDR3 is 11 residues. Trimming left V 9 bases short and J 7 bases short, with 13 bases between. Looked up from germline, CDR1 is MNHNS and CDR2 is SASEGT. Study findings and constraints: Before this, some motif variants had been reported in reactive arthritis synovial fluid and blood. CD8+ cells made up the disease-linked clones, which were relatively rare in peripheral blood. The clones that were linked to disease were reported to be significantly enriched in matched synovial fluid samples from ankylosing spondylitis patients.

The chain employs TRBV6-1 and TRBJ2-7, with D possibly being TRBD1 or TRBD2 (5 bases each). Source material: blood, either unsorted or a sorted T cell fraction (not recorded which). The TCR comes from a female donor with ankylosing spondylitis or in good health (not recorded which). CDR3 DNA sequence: TGTGCCAGAGCACGAGGGGAAGAGCAGTACTTC. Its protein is CARARGEEQYF.